A selection of T cell receptor beta chains follows, all from one sample in a study of shared clonotypes between healthy human individuals. TCRdb's table, derived via immunoSEQ multiplex PCR, lists solely in-frame clones and lacks some. The sample contains around 640,000 clones, roughly 96% of which appear only once. Sample: naive CD8+ T cells sorted from blood. These receptors were collected from a woman younger than 45 in good health. Both conserved end residues are part of each CDR3. The D gene is left open where the match is weak. Some rows mark clone size as missing; the rest say once, few, many or name a class of expanded clone.

j_call | v_call | clone_size | d_call | cdr3_nt | cdr3_aa
TRBJ2-7 | TRBV9 | - | TRBD2 | TGTGCCAGCAGCGTAGGACTAGCGGGAACCTACGAGCAGTACTTC | CASSVGLAGTYEQYF
TRBJ2-7 | TRBV27 | - | TRBD2 | TGTGCCAGCAGTTTAGGTACTAGCGGACCCTACGAGCAGTACTTC | CASSLGTSGPYEQYF
TRBJ1-4 | TRBV28 | few | - | TGTGCCACGTGCCCGACAACTAATGAAAAACTGTTTTTT | CATCPTTNEKLFF
TRBJ2-7 | TRBV5-4 | - | - | TGTGCCAGCGAAATCGCAGGGTCCTACGAGCAGTACTTC | CASEIAGSYEQYF
TRBJ2-7 | TRBV27 | - | TRBD1 | TGTGCCAGCAGTACGGACAGGGCCTACAACGAGCAGTACTTC | CASSTDRAYNEQYF
TRBJ2-7 | TRBV28 | - | - | TGTGCCAGCAGTTCCCGACCTTGGCAGGGAGAGTCCTACGAGCAGTACTTC | CASSSRPWQGESYEQYF
TRBJ1-4 | TRBV7-9 | few | - | TGTGCCAGCAGCTACACAGGAGAAAAACTGTTTTTT | CASSYTGEKLFF
TRBJ2-2 | TRBV28 | - | - | TGTGCCAGCAGTTTAAAGGAGGGGTTGGGGGCTGGCACCGGGGAGCTGTTTTTT | CASSLKEGLGAGTGELFF
TRBJ2-7 | TRBV7-9 | - | - | TGTGCCAGCAGCTTTACAGGGTCAGACGAGCAGTACTTC | CASSFTGSDEQYF
TRBJ2-3 | TRBV29-1 | - | - | TGCAGCGTTGTGATGGTGGGGGCGAGGCAAGATACGCAGTATTTT | CSVVMVGARQDTQYF
TRBJ2-2 | TRBV7-9 | - | - | TGTGCCAGCAGCGGGGCGGGGTATAACACCGGGGAGCTGTTTTTT | CASSGAGYNTGELFF
TRBJ2-7 | TRBV6-5 | - | - | TGTGCCAGCAGTTTAGGCGGGATCCCTCTCGAGCAGTACTTC | CASSLGGIPLEQYF
TRBJ2-7 | TRBV28 | - | TRBD2 | TGTGCCAGCCGTCACCTAGCGGGAGTGAACGAGCAGTACTTC | CASRHLAGVNEQYF
TRBJ2-4 | TRBV27 | - | - | TGTGCCAGCAGTCAAGGGGGAGCCAAAAACATTCAGTACTTC | CASSQGGAKNIQYF
TRBJ1-2 | TRBV29-1 | - | - | TGCAGCGCTGAGCCACAGTTTGTACCTAACTATGGCTACACCTTC | CSAEPQFVPNYGYTF
TRBJ2-7 | TRBV28 | - | - | TGTGCCAGCAGTTCCCACGAGTTGGAATCCTACGAGCAGTACTTC | CASSSHELESYEQYF
TRBJ1-5 | TRBV28 | - | TRBD1 | TGTGCCAGCAGTTTAGAAGGGACAGGGGTTAGAAAGCATTTT | CASSLEGTGVRKHF
TRBJ2-7 | TRBV7-3 | - | TRBD2 | TGTGCCAGCAGCTTAACGGTAGCGGGAGAGGACGAGCAGTACTTC | CASSLTVAGEDEQYF
TRBJ1-2 | TRBV27 | - | TRBD1 | TGTGCCAGCAGTCCCTTCAAGGGGGCTTATGGCTACACCTTC | CASSPFKGAYGYTF
TRBJ2-3 | TRBV5-4 | - | - | TGTGCCAGCAGCTCATATACGGATACGCAGTATTTT | CASSSYTDTQYF
TRBJ2-3 | TRBV5-1 | - | TRBD2 | TGCGCCAGCAGCCGGACGCGGGAGAAGCGAGATACGCAGTATTTT | CASSRTREKRDTQYF
TRBJ1-5 | TRBV29-1 | - | - | TGCAGCGTGGTGCAGGGATCCGGTCAGCCCCAGCATTTT | CSVVQGSGQPQHF
TRBJ2-7 | TRBV29-1 | - | TRBD1 | TGCAGCGTCTCCGGGACAGGGCTTATCTACGAGCAGTACTTC | CSVSGTGLIYEQYF
TRBJ2-7 | TRBV28 | - | TRBD2 | TGTGCCAGCAGCTATGGGGCGGGAGGACCCTACGAGCAGTACTTC | CASSYGAGGPYEQYF
TRBJ1-1 | TRBV19 | - | TRBD1 | TGTGCCAGTAGTATAGGGACAGGGCTGAACACTGAAGCTTTCTTT | CASSIGTGLNTEAFF
TRBJ2-5 | TRBV7-7 | - | TRBD2 | TGTGCCAGCAGCTTAGGTGGGGGACTAATAGAGACCCAGTACTTC | CASSLGGGLIETQYF
TRBJ2-1 | TRBV27 | - | - | TGTGCCAGCAGTTTAGGTAGTGGGTCTCGTGAGCAGTTCTTC | CASSLGSGSREQFF
TRBJ2-3 | TRBV27 | once | TRBD2 | TGTGCCAGCAGACGGGGGACTAGCGGGAGGGCCCGCACAGATACGCAGTATTTT | CASRRGTSGRARTDTQYF
TRBJ1-2 | TRBV2 | - | - | TGTGCCAGCAGTGAAGGGACAGAATTCAACTATGGCTACACCTTC | CASSEGTEFNYGYTF
TRBJ1-4 | TRBV30 | once | TRBD1 | TGTGCCTGGAGTGTACTTGGGACAGATGAAAAACTGTTTTTT | CAWSVLGTDEKLFF
TRBJ2-7 | TRBV6-1 | - | TRBD1 | TGTGCCAGCAGTCAAAGGGACAGCAATCGCGAGCAGTACTTC | CASSQRDSNREQYF
TRBJ1-5 | TRBV5-6 | - | - | TGTGCCAGCAGCTTGGGTTTCGGCAATCAGCCCCAGCATTTT | CASSLGFGNQPQHF
TRBJ2-1 | TRBV15 | - | - | TGTGCCACCAGCGGTCCCCTATCGTCCTACAATGAGCAGTTCTTC | CATSGPLSSYNEQFF
TRBJ2-5 | TRBV5-4 | - | - | TGTGCCAGCAGCTTATGGGACGGGCGGACCCAGTACTTC | CASSLWDGRTQYF
TRBJ2-3 | TRBV27 | - | TRBD1 | TGTGCCAGCAGTTTAGGGCCGTACGGGACAGGGGGCACAGATACGCAGTATTTT | CASSLGPYGTGGTDTQYF
TRBJ2-3 | TRBV6-1 | - | - | TGTGCCAGCAGTGAAGCACCCTGGAGGGAGGTGACCACAGATACGCAGTATTTT | CASSEAPWREVTTDTQYF
TRBJ2-5 | TRBV21-1 | - | - | TGTGCCAGCAGCGGAGGGACTAGCGGGAGGGAGGGCCAAGAGACCCAGTACTTC | CASSGGTSGREGQETQYF
TRBJ1-2 | TRBV7-9 | - | - | TGTGCCAGCAGCTTAGGGCCCTCGGGCTACACCTTC | CASSLGPSGYTF
TRBJ1-5 | TRBV29-1 | - | - | TGCAGCGTTGAAGATGGAGGCAATCAGCCCCAGCATTTT | CSVEDGGNQPQHF
TRBJ1-5 | TRBV7-8 | - | - | TGTGCCAGCAGCTTAGAAGCCACCAGCGTCAATCAGCCCCAGCATTTT | CASSLEATSVNQPQHF
TRBJ2-7 | TRBV28 | once | - | TGTGCCAGCAGTTTAGATAAGGGGACGGGGGCCTACGAGCAGTACTTC | CASSLDKGTGAYEQYF
TRBJ2-2 | TRBV14 | - | - | TGTGCCAGCAGCCAACTTAGAGTCGGGGAGCTGTTTTTT | CASSQLRVGELFF
TRBJ2-7 | TRBV29-1 | - | - | TGCAGCGTTTCGGCGGGATCCTACGAGCAGTACTTC | CSVSAGSYEQYF
TRBJ1-5 | TRBV4-1 | - | TRBD1 | TGCGCCAGCAGCCAAGAGCAGGGGGCGGTCAATCAGCCCCAGCATTTT | CASSQEQGAVNQPQHF
TRBJ1-5 | TRBV4-1 | - | - | TGCGCCAGCAGCCAAGTCGGTGATAGCAATCAGCCCCAGCATTTT | CASSQVGDSNQPQHF
TRBJ2-3 | TRBV11-2 | - | - | TGTGCCAGCAGCTTAGGATCCGGGACCACAGATACGCAGTATTTT | CASSLGSGTTDTQYF
TRBJ2-1 | TRBV4-1 | once | TRBD2 | TGCGCCAGCAGCCATTTTCTAGCGGGGAATAACAATGAGCAGTTCTTC | CASSHFLAGNNNEQFF
TRBJ2-2 | TRBV9 | - | TRBD2 | TGTGCCAGCGCTGTGGGTCGGTCTAGCGGGAGGCCGCGGCTGTTTTTT | CASAVGRSSGRPRLFF
TRBJ2-7 | TRBV2 | - | - | TGTGCCAGCAGTGAGGCTAGCGACCGAACCTCAACCTACGAGCAGTACTTC | CASSEASDRTSTYEQYF
TRBJ2-7 | TRBV7-6 | - | - | TGTGCCAGCAGCCCGAGCAGGGGTAGGTCCTACGAGCAGTACTTC | CASSPSRGRSYEQYF
TRBJ1-5 | TRBV11-2 | - | - | TGTGCCAGCAGCTTAGGTTCAGGCCAGCCCCAGCATTTT | CASSLGSGQPQHF
TRBJ2-2 | TRBV10-2 | - | - | TGCGCCAGCGACCCAGAGAACACCGGGGAGCTGTTTTTT | CASDPENTGELFF
TRBJ1-1 | TRBV5-6 | - | - | TGTGCCAGCAGCCTAGGGAGAGGGAATACAGCTTTCTTT | CASSLGRGNTAFF
TRBJ2-7 | TRBV6-6 | - | - | TGTGCCAGCAGTTGGGAAACCTACGAGCAGTACTTC | CASSWETYEQYF
TRBJ1-2 | TRBV19 | - | TRBD1 | TGTGCCAGTAGTACCTACGCCGGGACAGGGGCGGGTGGCTACACCTTC | CASSTYAGTGAGGYTF